This T cell receptor beta chain was identified during a study of OX40 agonist ivuxolimab in advanced cancers. Turning to the study itself: Participants could have had prior anti-PD-1, anti-PD-L1 or anti-CTLA-4 therapy, and about 40% had some. Three patients had partial responses: one hepatocellular carcinoma, two cutaneous melanoma. Study-wide results and limits: At 0.1 to 3.0 mg/kg, clonal expansion of CD4+ and CD8+ blood T cells had occurred by week 6. Among T cells, CD8+ cells averaged more expanded clones than CD4+ cells.

Clones were read by immunoSEQ multiplex PCR, and TCRdb kept only the in-frame ones, dropping some. This table holds about 79,000 clones, 88% found once. Of note for this clone: The target antigen is unknown. Within the sample, other DNA sequences also encode this same CDR3.

The CDR3 contains 17 residues. The gene calls are TRBV1 and TRBJ2-5; the D call TRBD2 from the table was never checked on the DNA. TRBV1 is an annotated pseudogene. The sequences come from CD4+ or CD8+ T cells sorted from blood, collected in a trial of the OX40 agonist ivuxolimab. The sequence was collected from an adult with an advanced solid tumor such as melanoma, head and neck, liver or kidney cancer. The CDR3 loop is CTSSQEGGEIIQETQYF. As DNA, the CDR3 is TGCACCAGCAGCCAAGAAGGCGGAGAGATTATCCAAGAGACCCAGTACTTC.